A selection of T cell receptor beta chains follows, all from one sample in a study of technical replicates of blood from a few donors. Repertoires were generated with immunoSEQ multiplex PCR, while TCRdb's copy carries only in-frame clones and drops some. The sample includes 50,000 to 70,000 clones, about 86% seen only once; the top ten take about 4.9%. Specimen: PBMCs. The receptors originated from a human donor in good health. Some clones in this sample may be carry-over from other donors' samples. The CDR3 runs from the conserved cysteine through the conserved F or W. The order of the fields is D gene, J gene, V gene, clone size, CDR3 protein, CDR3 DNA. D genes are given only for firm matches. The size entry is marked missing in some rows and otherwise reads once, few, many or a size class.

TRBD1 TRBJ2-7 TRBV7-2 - CASMLDRDEQYF TGTGCCAGCATGCTGGACAGGGACGAGCAGTACTTC
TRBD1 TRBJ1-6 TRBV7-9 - CASSSGQANSPLHF TGTGCCAGCAGCAGCGGACAGGCAAATTCACCCCTCCACTTT
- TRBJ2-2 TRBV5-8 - CASSLGDTYANTGELFF TGTGCCAGCAGCTTGGGGGACACTTACGCGAACACCGGGGAGCTGTTTTTT
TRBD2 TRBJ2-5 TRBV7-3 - CASSPSGGAQETQYF TGTGCCAGCAGCCCTAGCGGGGGGGCACAAGAGACCCAGTACTTC
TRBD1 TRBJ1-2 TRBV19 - CASTTTGTGGVYGYTF TGTGCCAGTACCACAACGGGAACAGGGGGTGTGTATGGCTACACCTTC
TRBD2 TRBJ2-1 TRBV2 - CASSQTSAAPNEQFF TGTGCCAGCAGTCAGACTAGCGCGGCCCCCAATGAGCAGTTCTTC
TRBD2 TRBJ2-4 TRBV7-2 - CASSLGGGLAKNIQYF TGTGCCAGCAGCCTCGGGGGGGGCCTAGCCAAAAACATTCAGTACTTC
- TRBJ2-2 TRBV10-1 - CASSGHLGELFF TGCGCCAGCAGTGGACACCTCGGGGAGCTGTTTTTT
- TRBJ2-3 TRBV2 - CASSADTQYF TGTGCCAGCAGTGCGGATACGCAGTATTTT
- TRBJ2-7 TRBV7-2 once CASGGASRLLEQYF TGTGCCAGTGGGGGGGCTAGCAGGTTGCTTGAGCAGTACTTC
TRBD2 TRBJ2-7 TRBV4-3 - CASSQEWPGGSYEQYF TGCGCCAGCAGCCAAGAATGGCCGGGGGGCTCCTACGAGCAGTACTTC
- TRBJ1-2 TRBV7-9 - CASSLGGYGYTF TGTGCCAGCAGCTTAGGCGGCTATGGCTACACCTTC
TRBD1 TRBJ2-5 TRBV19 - CASSTRQGITSETQYF TGTGCCAGTAGTACTCGACAGGGGATAACCTCGGAGACCCAGTACTTC
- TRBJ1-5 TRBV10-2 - CASRPEGYQPQHF TGCGCCAGCCGCCCTGAGGGCTATCAGCCCCAGCATTTT
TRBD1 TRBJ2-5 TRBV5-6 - CASSLGQGVTETQYF TGTGCCAGCAGCTTGGGTCAGGGGGTAACAGAGACCCAGTACTTC
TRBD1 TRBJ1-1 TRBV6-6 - CASSYPGQETTEAFF TGTGCCAGCAGTTACCCGGGACAGGAGACCACTGAAGCTTTCTTT
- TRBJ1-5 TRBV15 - CATSRNEYQPQHF TGTGCCACCAGCAGAAATGAGTATCAGCCCCAGCATTTT
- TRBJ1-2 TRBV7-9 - CASSPWGREVYGYTF TGTGCCAGCAGCCCCTGGGGCAGGGAAGTCTATGGCTACACCTTC
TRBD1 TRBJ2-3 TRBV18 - CASSPRVGTEGDTQYF TGTGCCAGCTCACCACGCGTAGGGACAGAGGGGGATACGCAGTATTTT
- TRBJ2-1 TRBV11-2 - CASSQVRGAVYNEQFF TGTGCCAGCAGCCAAGTCCGGGGGGCGGTTTACAATGAGCAGTTCTTC
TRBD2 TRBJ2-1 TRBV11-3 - CASSYRGLAGKNEQFF TGTGCCAGCAGCTACCGGGGACTAGCGGGAAAGAATGAGCAGTTCTTC
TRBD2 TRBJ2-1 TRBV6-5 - CASIAGGEWYNEQFF TGTGCCAGCATCGCCGGGGGGGAGTGGTACAATGAGCAGTTCTTC
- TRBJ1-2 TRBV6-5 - CASRTGSYGYTF TGTGCCAGCAGGACAGGCTCTTATGGCTACACCTTC